Presented here are 32 T cell receptor beta chains from one specimen sequenced in a study of blood T cell repertoires in COVID-19. The table came from immunoSEQ multiplex PCR; TCRdb's copy has only in-frame clones and leaves some out. This table has about 14,000 clones, around 91% appearing once. What was sequenced was peripheral blood. These TCRs come from a human donor in a cohort sampled during active COVID-19.

This rearrangement joins TRBV7-9 to TRBJ1-3; D is ambiguous. V was cut by 1 base and J by 0 bases, with 10 bases left in between. The CDR3 consists of 16 residues. The germline V gene has CDR1 SEHNR and CDR2 FQNEAQ (reference sequence). DNA for the CDR3: TGTGCCAGCAGCTTAGACCCAAGCCTCTCTGGAAACACCATATATTTT. It translates to CASSLDPSLSGNTIYF.

The CDR3 DNA follows: TGTGCCAGCTCACCACCTGGACTAGCGGGGGGCACCCAAGAGACCCAGTACTTC. Protein: CASSPPGLAGGTQETQYF. V usage is TRBV18 and J usage is TRBJ2-5; 14 bases match TRBD2. The CDR3 contains 18 residues. The germline CDR1 and CDR2 sequences are KGHSH and LQKENI. The V segment lost 0 bases and the J segment 1 base; nucleotides outside the gene matches: 4.

The chain carries TRBV5-6 and TRBJ2-3, with 12 bases lining up with TRBD2. The CDR3 is 16 residues long. CDR1 and CDR2 from the germline V gene are SGHDT and YYEEEE. V was clipped by 4 bases and J by 3 bases; unmatched bases: 6. Written as DNA, the CDR3 is TGTGCCAGCAGCGGACTAGCGGGGTCTTCAACAGATACGCAGTATTTT. The encoded protein is CASSGLAGSSTDTQYF.

V usage is TRBV6-1 and J usage is TRBJ2-5; unclear D gene. The CDR3 extends over 15 amino acids. Trimming left V 0 bases short and J 1 base short, with 9 bases between. CDR1 MNHNS and CDR2 SASEGT come from the germline V gene. The CDR3: CASSEAWALQETQYF. CDR3 bases: TGTGCCAGCAGTGAAGCGTGGGCTCTCCAAGAGACCCAGTACTTC.

V gene TRBV19 combines with J gene TRBJ2-5; 7 positions agree with TRBD2. The CDR3 is 17 amino acids. Germline V CDR1 and CDR2: LNHDA, SQIVND (reference sequence). J gave up 0 bases and V 7 bases, and 14 bases lay outside the gene matches. Here the CDR3 reads CASTGGGLSGYQETQYF. The DNA for the CDR3 is TGTGCCAGTACCGGTGGGGGACTTAGCGGGTACCAAGAGACCCAGTACTTC.

V gene TRBV7-9 combines with J gene TRBJ2-5, with D uncertain. The germline V and J ends were trimmed by 6 bases and 5 bases, with 13 bases remaining between them. This CDR3 contains 13 residues. Germline CDR1 SEHNR, CDR2 FQNEAQ (reference sequence). CDR3 amino acids: CASSSAWAETQYF. In nucleotides, the CDR3 is TGTGCCAGCAGTTCGGCCTGGGCGGAGACCCAGTACTTC.

The chain carries TRBV11-3 and TRBJ2-5; 14 bases agree with TRBD2. The CDR3 covers 17 residues. Germline lookup yields CDR1 SGHNT and CDR2 YENEEA. Trimming removed 5 bases from V and 1 base from J; junction bases left unmatched: 6. CDR3 DNA: TGTGCCAGCAGCCCGGGACTAGCGGGAGACATCCAAGAGACCCAGTACTTC. Translation gives CASSPGLAGDIQETQYF.

The genes are TRBV7-6 and TRBJ2-3; tentatively, D is TRBD1 (5 bases). Germline CDR1 reads SGHVS; CDR2 reads FNYEAQ. This CDR3 region has 15 residues. V was pared by 5 bases and J by 1 base, with 13 bases between. CDR3 loop: CASSLGPLGTDTQYF. The CDR3 DNA reads as TGTGCCAGCAGCCTGGGGCCTCTGGGCACAGATACGCAGTATTTT.

The rearrangement links TRBV4-2 to TRBJ2-3; no firm D call. Germline CDR1 and CDR2: LGHNA and YNFKEQ. The CDR3 length is 16 residues. V lost 0 bases to trimming and J lost 0 bases, with 10 bases between them. DNA for the CDR3: TGTGCCAGCAGCCAAGAGCAGGCTGCTAGCACAGATACGCAGTATTTT. Translation gives CASSQEQAASTDTQYF.

The J gene is TRBJ2-3, the V gene TRBV7-2; possibly TRBD2 for D (6 bases). With 3 bases removed from V and 5 bases from J, the gap between germline ends came to 21 bases. This CDR3 region has 17 residues. The germline gives CDR1 SGHTA, CDR2 FQGNSA. CDR3: CASSFGPPRSGGDTQYF. CDR3 in DNA: TGTGCCAGCAGCTTCGGCCCCCCCCGGTCCGGGGGAGATACGCAGTATTTT.

The V gene is TRBV28, the J gene TRBJ2-2; D call uncertain. Germline CDR1 and CDR2: MDHEN and SYDVKM. The CDR3 has 14 amino acids. Trimming took 6 bases from V and 6 from J, leaving 14 bases between them. This chain's CDR3 is CASSPTLEAGELFF. CDR3 DNA sequence: TGTGCCAGCAGCCCGACCCTAGAGGCCGGGGAGCTGTTTTTT. Supplemented by reference TRBV28 and TRBJ2-2, the full variable domain reads DVKVTQSSRYLVKRTGEKVFLECVQDMDHENMFWYRQDPGLGLRLIYFSYDVKMKEKGDIPEGYSVSREKKERFSLILESASTNQTSMYLCASSPTLEAGELFFGEGSRLTVL.

The rearrangement joins TRBV11-2 to TRBJ1-2; TRBD1 matches at 7 bases. Germline V gene lookup returns CDR1 SGHAT and CDR2 FQNNGV. CDR3 length: 13 amino acids. J was trimmed by 9 bases and V by 0 bases; bases with no gene match: 4. The CDR3 sequence: CASSLDRQGSYTF. The CDR3 region has the DNA TGTGCCAGCAGCTTAGATAGACAGGGCAGCTACACCTTC.

The rearrangement uses TRBV11-3 and TRBJ2-5, with D tentatively TRBD1 (5 bases). The CDR3 is 13 amino acids. Trimming pared 6 bases from V and 1 base from J, leaving 9 bases between. The V gene's germline CDR1 is SGHNT and CDR2 YENEEA. CDR3 sequence reads: CASRGTGQETQYF. For the CDR3, the DNA is TGTGCCAGCAGAGGTACAGGCCAAGAGACCCAGTACTTC.

The V gene is TRBV20-1, the J gene TRBJ1-2; 8 bases match TRBD1. The V and J ends lost 3 bases and 8 bases, in that order; junction bases with no gene match: 8. Germline CDR1 reads DFQATT; CDR2 reads SNEGSKA (reference sequence). The length of the CDR3 is 13 residues. The chain's CDR3 is CSASLQGAGGYTF. The CDR3 bases are TGCAGTGCTAGTCTCCAGGGGGCTGGCGGCTACACCTTC.

This rearrangement joins TRBV29-1 to TRBJ2-3; possibly TRBD1 for D (5 bases). Germline V gene sequence: CDR1 SQVTM, CDR2 ANQGSEA. Trimming removed 7 bases at V and 2 bases at J, with 13 bases between. The CDR3 totals 13 residues. CDR3 sequence (DNA): TGCAGCGCATCGACAGACCTCACAGATACGCAGTATTTT. Translation gives CSASTDLTDTQYF.

The chain uses TRBV7-3 and TRBJ2-7; no definite D call. The CDR3 extends over 15 amino acids. The V gene's germline CDR1 is SGHTA and CDR2 FQGTGA. Trimming left V 2 bases short and J 1 base short, with 12 bases between. CDR3 amino acids: CASSLLSGSSYEQYF. The CDR3 bases are TGTGCCAGCAGCTTACTTTCGGGTTCGTCCTACGAGCAGTACTTC.

The V and J genes are TRBV20-1 and TRBJ1-2; D gene uncertain. The V and J ends lost 4 bases and 6 bases respectively, with 9 bases between them. Germline assignment: CDR1 DFQATT and CDR2 SNEGSKA (reference sequence). The CDR3 runs to 11 residues. CDR3 sequence reads: CSATSYDGYTF. CDR3 DNA sequence: TGCAGTGCTACATCCTATGATGGCTACACCTTC.

The rearrangement joins TRBV4-1 to TRBJ2-1, with D perhaps TRBD1 (5 bases). CDR1 and CDR2 from the germline V gene are MGHRA and YSYEKL. Trimming shortened V by 1 base and J by 4 bases, and 17 bases separated the two germline ends. The CDR3 extends over 17 amino acids. DNA of the CDR3: TGCGCCAGCAGCCAAGGAGATGGCGCTGCAGGGTACAATGAGCAGTTCTTC. It is translated as CASSQGDGAAGYNEQFF.

The V gene is TRBV28, the J gene TRBJ2-7; TRBD1 matches at 7 bases. CDR3 length equals 13 residues. Germline V gene data show CDR1 as MDHEN and CDR2 as SYDVKM. V was clipped by 4 bases and J by 1 base; unmatched bases: 1. The CDR3 sequence is CASSSGQSYEQYF. In DNA, the CDR3 is TGTGCCAGCAGTTCGGGACAGTCCTACGAGCAGTACTTC.

The J gene is TRBJ2-5, the V gene TRBV6-2 or TRBV6-3; TRBD2 agrees at 7 bases. This CDR3 is 14 amino acids long. Germline V gives CDR1 MNHEY, CDR2 SVGEGT. Trimming at V came to 5 bases and at J to 2 bases, leaving 5 bases not matched to a gene. CDR3 in DNA: TGTGCCAGCAGTACTTCTAGCGGTCAAGAGACCCAGTACTTC. It encodes CASSTSSGQETQYF.

The chain links TRBV28 to TRBJ1-1; D remains ambiguous. Germline CDR1 is MDHEN and CDR2 is SYDVKM. There are 14 residues in the CDR3. V lost 2 bases, J lost 5 bases, and 12 bases lay in between. The CDR3 sequence is CASSLDFLRTEAFF. DNA for the CDR3: TGTGCCAGCAGTTTAGATTTCCTGCGGACTGAAGCTTTCTTT.

The V and J genes are TRBV20-1 and TRBJ1-1; weak D call: TRBD1 (5 bases). This CDR3 spans 11 amino acids. The germline V gene encodes CDR1 DFQATT and CDR2 SNEGSKA (reference sequence). The CDR3 DNA follows: TGCAGACCGGCTGGGACTCTTGAAGCTTTCTTT. It encodes CRPAGTLEAFF.

The rearrangement joins TRBV6-4 to TRBJ1-4; 7 bases are shared with TRBD1. The CDR3 sequence is 13 residues long. V trimming: 10 bases; J trimming: 3 bases; junction bases outside the gene matches: 5. Germline loops: CDR1 MRHNA, CDR2 SNTAGT. CDR3 sequence reads: CANEGASNEKLFF. The CDR3 nucleotides read TGTGCCAACGAGGGGGCCTCTAATGAAAAACTGTTTTTT.

The genes are TRBV19 and TRBJ2-1, with 7 bases fitting TRBD2. The CDR3 is 13 residues long. Per the germline V gene, CDR1 is LNHDA and CDR2 is SQIVND (reference sequence). With 5 bases clipped from V and 9 bases from J, the junction kept 7 bases outside the gene matches. The CDR3 DNA reads as TGTGCCAGTAGTCAGCGGGGTCAGGGTGAGCAGTTCTTC. This translates into CASSQRGQGEQFF.

This sequence joins TRBV6-5 and TRBJ1-2; TRBD1 aligns across 9 bases. The V gene's germline CDR1 is MNHEY and CDR2 SVGAGI. With V trimmed by 6 bases and J by 6 bases, 5 bases remained unmatched. The CDR3 length is 13 residues. The chain's CDR3 is CASRGTGYNGYTF. The CDR3 DNA sequence: TGTGCCAGCAGGGGGACAGGGTATAATGGCTACACCTTC.

The chain carries TRBV18 and TRBJ1-5; D gene ambiguous. The CDR3 length is 15 residues. V lost 2 bases and J 0 bases, leaving 8 bases between the germline ends. CDR1 and CDR2 from the germline V gene are KGHSH and LQKENI. CDR3 in DNA: TGTGCCAGCTCACCATCTTCGGGTAGCAATCAGCCCCAGCATTTT. Translation gives CASSPSSGSNQPQHF.

The chain has TRBV28 and TRBJ1-2, with 10 positions matching TRBD1. The J segment lost 3 bases and the V segment lost 7 bases, leaving 5 bases of the junction unmatched. Germline lookup yields CDR1 MDHEN and CDR2 SYDVKM. This CDR3 spans 14 amino acids. CDR3 DNA sequence: TGTGCCAGCAAGCGGACAGGGGGAGACTATGGCTACACCTTC. This sequence encodes CASKRTGGDYGYTF.

There are a few counts of this clone. The chain uses TRBV29-1 and TRBJ2-2, with 14 bases fitting TRBD2. V was pared by 7 bases and J by 5 bases, with 9 bases of the junction left unmatched. The V gene's germline CDR1 is SQVTM and CDR2 ANQGSEA. The CDR3 spans 16 residues. The CDR3, as DNA: TGCAGCGCTTCCCCGGGACTAGCGGGGGCGACCGGGGAGCTGTTTTTT. This encodes CSASPGLAGATGELFF.

The chain recombines TRBV9 with TRBJ2-7; 7 nucleotides match TRBD2. This CDR3 has 15 amino acids. Trimming took 4 bases from V and 4 from J; bases not matched to a gene: 11. The V gene's germline CDR1 is SGDLS and CDR2 YYNGEE. In DNA form, the CDR3 reads TGTGCCAGCAGCCCCCGGGCTAGCGGTGTGTACGAGCAGTACTTC. Its protein product is CASSPRASGVYEQYF.

The rearrangement uses TRBV5-4 and TRBJ1-1; D ambiguous. With 3 bases removed from V and 1 base from J, the gap between germline ends came to 10 bases. Germline lookup yields CDR1 SGHNT and CDR2 YYREEE (reference sequence). This CDR3 is built from 14 residues. The CDR3: CASSSNAGNTEAFF. For the CDR3, the DNA is TGTGCCAGCAGCTCGAATGCGGGGAACACTGAAGCTTTCTTT.

This chain connects TRBV7-9 to TRBJ1-5; 8 positions agree with TRBD1. The CDR3 has 15 amino acids. Germline-derived CDR1 and CDR2 are SEHNR and FQNEAQ (reference sequence). J was trimmed by 3 bases and V by 5 bases; bases with no gene match: 6. This CDR3 reads CASSLGQGINQPQHF. In DNA form, the CDR3 reads TGTGCCAGCAGCCTAGGACAGGGAATCAATCAGCCCCAGCATTTT. Full variable domain (rest looked up from reference TRBV7-9 and TRBJ1-5): DTGVSQNPRHKITKRGQNVTFRCDPISEHNRLYWYRQTLGQGPEFLTYFQNEAQLEKSRLLSDRFSAERPKGSFSTLEIQRTEQGDSAMYLCASSLGQGINQPQHFGDGTRLSIL.

This clone was found once. CDR3 loop: CASSVGGPGELFF. DNA of the CDR3: TGTGCCAGCAGTGTCGGAGGGCCCGGGGAGCTGTTTTTT. J is TRBJ2-2 and V is TRBV2; tentatively, D is TRBD2 (6 bases). Trimming shortened V by 4 bases and J by 6 bases, and 9 bases separated the two germline ends. CDR1 is SNHLY and CDR2 is FYNNEI in the germline V gene. This CDR3 contains 13 residues.